These 24 T cell receptor beta chains were sequenced from one sample in a study of blood T cell repertoires in COVID-19. Produced via immunoSEQ multiplex PCR; TCRdb's table is partial and in-frame only. The sample consists of a few hundred thousand clones, 80% to 85% of them appearing once. Sequenced input: peripheral blood. All receptors come from an older person with COVID-19, enrolled during active disease.

The chain uses TRBV9 and TRBJ1-1, with TRBD1 matching 7 bases. Unmatched junction bases numbered 4, after V lost 1 base and J lost 4 bases. Germline V CDR1 and CDR2: SGDLS, YYNGEE. The CDR3 totals 14 residues. CDR3 in amino acids: CASSVTGVGTEAFF. The CDR3 coding sequence is TGTGCCAGCAGCGTAACAGGGGTTGGCACTGAAGCTTTCTTT.

The chain links TRBV5-1 to TRBJ2-2, with 7 bases that match TRBD2. This CDR3 region has 15 residues. Per the germline V gene, CDR1 is SGHRS and CDR2 is YFSETQ. With 6 bases clipped from V and 2 bases from J, the junction kept 7 bases outside the gene matches. The CDR3 protein is CASTPTSQNTGELFF. In DNA form, the CDR3 reads TGCGCCAGCACGCCGACTAGCCAAAACACCGGGGAGCTGTTTTTT.

The chain carries TRBV9 and TRBJ2-5, with a possible D match to TRBD2 (5 bases). V dropped 0 bases and J dropped 2 bases, with 11 bases sitting between them. CDR3 size: 15 residues. Per germline, CDR1 SGDLS and CDR2 YYNGEE. CDR3 residues: CASSVAWELQETQYF. The CDR3 nucleotides read TGTGCCAGCAGCGTAGCCTGGGAGTTACAAGAGACCCAGTACTTC.

CDR3 residues: CASSLVSGLYNEQFF. DNA for the CDR3: TGCGCCAGCAGCTTGGTTAGCGGACTCTACAATGAGCAGTTCTTC. The chain has TRBV5-1 and TRBJ2-1, with D perhaps TRBD2 (6 bases). The CDR3 consists of 15 residues. Trimming removed 0 bases from V and 3 bases from J, with 10 bases in between. CDR1 and CDR2 from the germline V gene are SGHRS and YFSETQ.

The V call is TRBV7-9, the J call TRBJ2-2, with 7 bases fitting TRBD1. After removal of 9 bases from V and 5 bases from J, the junction contained 9 bases not matched to a gene. The CDR3 is 14 amino acids. CDR1 is SEHNR and CDR2 is FQNEAQ in the germline V gene (reference sequence). The chain's CDR3 is CASRGDSLTGELFF. In DNA, the CDR3 is TGTGCCAGTCGAGGGGACAGTTTGACCGGGGAGCTGTTTTTT.

The chain combines TRBV7-9 with TRBJ2-3, with 7 bases aligning to TRBD1. With 5 bases clipped from V and 0 bases from J, the junction kept 14 bases outside the gene matches. This CDR3 spans 18 amino acids. Germline lookup yields CDR1 SEHNR and CDR2 FQNEAQ (reference sequence). The CDR3 spells CASSRRDSLVSSTDTQYF. CDR3 DNA: TGTGCCAGCAGCCGCCGGGACAGCCTGGTATCTAGCACAGATACGCAGTATTTT.

The CDR3 DNA reads as TGCAGCGTTGGAGCCCCCGGGGAGCTGTTTTTT. Its protein product is CSVGAPGELFF. The J gene is TRBJ2-2, the V gene TRBV29-1, with no clear D. CDR3 length: 11 amino acids. From germline, CDR1 is SQVTM and CDR2 ANQGSEA. The V end was cut by 4 bases, the J end by 6 bases, with 6 bases between.

The chain combines TRBV30 with TRBJ2-7; perhaps TRBD2 as D (5 bases). CDR3 length: 14 residues. Germline V gene lookup returns CDR1 GTSNPN and CDR2 SVGIG (reference sequence). The V end was cut by 2 bases, the J end by 5 bases, with 16 bases between. CDR3: CAWSRGTVGDEQYF. The CDR3, as DNA: TGTGCCTGGAGTCGGGGAACGGTAGGCGACGAGCAGTACTTC.

The chain couples TRBV6-5 to TRBJ2-7; no clear D. V dropped 6 bases and J dropped 6 bases, with 12 bases sitting between them. Per the germline V gene, CDR1 is MNHEY and CDR2 is SVGAGI. The CDR3 is 12 residues long. The CDR3 loop reads CASSRTSAEQYF. CDR3 DNA sequence: TGTGCCAGCAGCCGTACTTCCGCCGAGCAGTACTTC.

The chain has TRBV4-3 and TRBJ2-3; 9 bases fit TRBD2. This CDR3 has 15 amino acids. The junction had 7 bases not matched to a gene; V was cut back by 7 bases and J by 2 bases. Germline V gene sequence: CDR1 LGHNA, CDR2 YSLEER. CDR3 in amino acids: CASKAGTSYTDTQYF. In DNA, the CDR3 is TGCGCCAGCAAGGCCGGGACTAGCTACACAGATACGCAGTATTTT.

The V and J genes are TRBV11-2 and TRBJ1-1; D is perhaps TRBD1 (5 bases). The CDR3 sequence is 14 residues long. Germline assignment: CDR1 SGHAT and CDR2 FQNNGV. V shed 2 bases and J shed 4 bases, with 11 bases lying between them. CDR3 in amino acids: CASSLLRGSTEAFF. The CDR3 DNA follows: TGTGCCAGCAGCTTACTACGGGGGAGCACTGAAGCTTTCTTT.

V usage is TRBV9 and J usage is TRBJ2-7; 12 bases line up with TRBD2. Germline CDR1 reads SGDLS; CDR2 reads YYNGEE. Trimming at V came to 3 bases and at J to 6 bases, leaving 13 bases not matched to a gene. The CDR3 runs to 17 residues. The CDR3 bases are TGTGCCAGCAGCGCCGAAGACGGACTAGCGGGGTCAGGCGAGCAGTACTTC. Translating it yields CASSAEDGLAGSGEQYF.

This clone was counted between two and nine times. The chain recombines TRBV6-5 with TRBJ2-5, with 7 bases matching TRBD2. The junction had 10 bases not matched to a gene; V was cut back by 10 bases and J by 2 bases. The CDR3 extends over 14 amino acids. Germline loops: CDR1 MNHEY, CDR2 SVGAGI. The CDR3 sequence is CAISGGLRQETQYF. Written as DNA, the CDR3 is TGTGCCATCTCGGGGGGACTCCGTCAAGAGACCCAGTACTTC.

This chain uses TRBV5-6 with TRBJ1-4; TRBD1 aligns across 8 bases. V shed 5 bases and J 5 bases; nucleotides not matched to a gene: 2. CDR1 and CDR2 (germline): SGHDT, YYEEEE. The CDR3 length is 13 residues. The CDR3 loop is CASRDRGNEKLFF. Written as DNA, the CDR3 is TGTGCCAGCAGAGACAGGGGAAATGAAAAACTGTTTTTT.

The chain links TRBV18 to TRBJ2-5, with 7 bases aligning to TRBD1. With V trimmed by 4 bases and J by 2 bases, 10 bases remained unmatched. The CDR3 runs 16 residues. Germline-derived CDR1 and CDR2 are KGHSH and LQKENI. DNA of the CDR3: TGTGCCAGCTCACTAGTTGCCACAGGGGTTCAAGAGACCCAGTACTTC. Protein sequence: CASSLVATGVQETQYF.

This clone was seen a single time. The chain joins TRBV4-1 to TRBJ2-1; 8 bases are a match to TRBD2. CDR3 length equals 17 residues. V shed 2 bases and J 4 bases; nucleotides not matched to a gene: 10. The germline gives CDR1 MGHRA, CDR2 YSYEKL. The chain's CDR3 is CASSQQQAGDPYNEQFF. The CDR3 region has the DNA TGCGCCAGCAGCCAACAACAAGCGGGAGACCCTTACAATGAGCAGTTCTTC.

The chain has TRBV21-1 and TRBJ2-1; the table's D call, TRBD2, was not checked against the DNA. TRBV21-1 is described as a pseudogene. CDR3 length: 13 amino acids. CDR3 bases: TGTGCCAGCAGCAAAGCGCCGGGGAATGAGCAGTTCTTC. This sequence encodes CASSKAPGNEQFF.

The V and J genes are TRBV28 and TRBJ1-5; 11 bases fit TRBD1. V lost 4 bases, J lost 0 bases, and 5 bases stayed unmatched. This CDR3 has 17 amino acids. In germline, CDR1 is MDHEN, CDR2 SYDVKM. CDR3 nucleotide sequence: TGTGCCAGCAGTTCACTCGGGACAGGGGGTAGCAATCAGCCCCAGCATTTT. This encodes CASSSLGTGGSNQPQHF.

CDR3 loop: CASSYIGVANTEAFF. As DNA, the CDR3 is TGTGCCAGCAGCTATATAGGAGTTGCTAACACTGAAGCTTTCTTT. The V gene is TRBV5-4, the J gene TRBJ1-1; D remains ambiguous. Trimming stripped 3 bases from V and 2 bases from J, with 14 bases between. Germline V gene sequence: CDR1 SGHNT, CDR2 YYREEE (reference sequence). This CDR3 comprises 15 residues.

The chain couples TRBV7-9 to TRBJ2-3; D remains unclear. CDR3 length equals 14 residues. The germline CDR1 and CDR2 sequences are SEHNR and FQNEAQ (reference sequence). With 5 bases removed from V and 2 bases from J, the gap between germline ends came to 11 bases. CDR3 sequence reads: CASSQLSPTDTQYF. CDR3 nucleotide sequence: TGTGCCAGCAGCCAACTATCCCCCACAGATACGCAGTATTTT.

The J gene is TRBJ1-5, the V gene TRBV7-8; D not certain. In germline, CDR1 is SGHVS, CDR2 FQNEAQ. The CDR3 is 17 residues long. V dropped 8 bases and J dropped 0 bases, with 20 bases sitting between them. CDR3 region: CASGRDRQASSNQPQHF. In DNA, the CDR3 is TGTGCCAGCGGTCGGGATCGCCAGGCCTCTAGCAATCAGCCCCAGCATTTT.

The genes are TRBV21-1 and TRBJ1-1; the table's D call TRBD1 went unverified against the DNA. TRBV21-1 is a pseudogene locus. The length of the CDR3 is 16 residues. The CDR3 loop reads CASRQGTGSSRTEAFF. The CDR3 nucleotides are TGTGCCAGCAGGCAGGGGACAGGGAGCTCCCGCACTGAAGCTTTCTTT.

J is TRBJ1-6 and V is TRBV6-5, with D hard to call. The CDR3 spans 15 residues. The V end was cut by 6 bases, the J end by 5 bases, with 14 bases between. Germline assignment: CDR1 MNHEY and CDR2 SVGAGI. CDR3 in amino acids: CASSKKAADNSPLHF. In nucleotides, the CDR3 is TGTGCCAGCAGCAAAAAAGCGGCAGATAATTCACCCCTCCACTTT.

The count of this clone is one. The V and J genes are TRBV6-2 or TRBV6-3 and TRBJ1-5; TRBD1 might be the D (6 bases). The CDR3 sequence is 16 residues long. Germline V gene sequence: CDR1 MNHEY, CDR2 SVGEGT. V lost 5 bases, J lost 2 bases, and 16 bases lay in between. In nucleotides, the CDR3 is TGTGCCAGCAGTCGTGGACAGCCCCATCGCAATCAGCCCCAGCATTTT. This encodes CASSRGQPHRNQPQHF.